This entry lists 2 T cell receptor beta chains sequenced from one sample in a study of CD8 T cells in ankylosing spondylitis. One entry per CDR3 protein, called by TCRdb with MiXCR from the 5' RACE reads. The sample lists 150,000 to 200,000 distinct CDR3 sequences; about 32% were seen once. The sample consisted of synovial fluid, either unsorted or a sorted T cell fraction (not recorded which). The receptors stem from a male donor with ankylosing spondylitis.

This clonotype was picked up many times. This sequence joins TRBV7-3 and TRBJ2-5; 14 bases line up with TRBD2. Germline V gene data show CDR1 as SGHTA and CDR2 as FQGTGA. The CDR3 totals 16 residues. With 4 bases clipped from V and 3 bases from J, the junction kept 4 bases outside the gene matches. CDR3 coding DNA: TGTGCCAGCAGCTCCGGACTAGCGGGGGGCAAAGAGACCCAGTACTTC. Translating it yields CASSSGLAGGKETQYF.

This clonotype was counted only a few times. The genes are TRBV30 and TRBJ1-2, with D possibly TRBD1 on 5 matching bases. This CDR3 contains 13 residues. Trimming removed 2 bases from V and 4 bases from J, with 11 bases in between. Germline V gene sequence: CDR1 GTSNPN, CDR2 SVGIG (reference sequence). In DNA form, the CDR3 reads TGTGCCTGGAGTCGGGGCAGGATCTATGGCTACACCTTC. Its protein product is CAWSRGRIYGYTF.